This is a list of T cell receptor beta chains from one sample in a study of CD8 T cells in ankylosing spondylitis. From the 5' RACE reads, TCRdb called clonotypes with MiXCR, one entry per CDR3 protein. The table records about 540,000 distinct CDR3 sequences, roughly 13% of them present only once. Sequencing was performed on blood, either unsorted or a sorted T cell fraction (not recorded which). The source is a male donor with ankylosing spondylitis. Each CDR3 is given without its conserved first and last residue.

len,v_gene,CDR3aa
8,TRBV29-1,SVGTETQY
13,TRBV4-2,ASSRRDRGPSGYT
11,TRBV24-1,ATRASGTDTQY
16,TRBV3-1,ASSQDNRRKEYTGELF
13,TRBV6-1,ASRTRGGVGQPQH
11,TRBV12-3/TRBV12-4,ASSFRRGEKLF
16,TRBV20-1,SARAGSIFDISNQPQH
14,TRBV28,ASNILTGGRTDTQY
11,TRBV6-1,ASRTSGTYEQY
13,TRBV12-3/TRBV12-4,ASSLSSGLDYGYT
12,TRBV29-1,SVGGVKGRIEQY
14,TRBV9,ASSVGSTRGANVLT
14,TRBV25-1,ASSALSGFSDNEQF
11,TRBV29-1,SVEVQGSHEQY
14,TRBV9,ASSADEAGGYNEQF
11,TRBV12-3/TRBV12-4,ASSLRGPGELF
13,TRBV7-9,ASSSPTTGYYGYT
13,TRBV6-1,ASSERDRGIVPQH
13,TRBV19,ASSIRGQQNQPQH
10,TRBV5-5,ASSRDLWGYT
17,TRBV4-1,ASSQGFVQLAGVQETQY
11,TRBV30,AWTPWEAGELF
14,TRBV6-1,ASSPYPQGGNQPQH
12,TRBV18,ASSRSSGTDTQY
11,TRBV20-1,SARGRPLLIQY
14,TRBV12-3/TRBV12-4,ASSFSPGLSNQPQH
13,TRBV27,ASSSPGQGPGELF
13,TRBV24-1,ATSDPRTGNTEAF
15,TRBV5-1,ATRTGGVESFPDTQY
9,TRBV20-1,SAPAGGGYT
15,TRBV14,ASSQDMGTVNTGELF
11,TRBV29-1,SVAWDQGGEQY
13,TRBV20-1,SARGTSGSIETQY